There are a few counts of the clone carrying this T cell receptor beta chain. Antigen unknown. V was clipped by 0 bases and J by 2 bases; unmatched bases: 8. This CDR3 spans 18 amino acids. Germline V CDR1 and CDR2: SGHRS, YFSETQ. The data stem from a study of T-cell memory formation after mild COVID-19. Study details: Clustering of TCRs was largely donor specific.

Study-wide findings and caveats: Pre-infection memory harbored some responding clones, suggesting cross-reactive memory joined.

TCRdb re-analysed the 5' RACE reads in MiXCR, keeping a single row per CDR3 protein. This sample has some 280,000 distinct CDR3 sequences, with around 15% found just once. The sequenced material came from PBMCs or a T cell subset sorted from them (not recorded which). V usage is TRBV5-1 and J usage is TRBJ2-6, with 7 bases that match TRBD1. This receptor was taken from a man between 18 and 35 years old who had mild COVID-19 (a few samples of this study predate the infection). Cell type and time point are not known. In DNA, the CDR3 is TGCGCCAGCAGCTTGGAAGGGACAGTCTTCGCTGGGGCCAACGTCCTGACTTTC. Its protein is CASSLEGTVFAGANVLTF. The full variable domain, completed using reference TRBV5-1 and TRBJ2-6, is KAGVTQTPRYLIKTRGQQVTLSCSPISGHRSVSWYQQTPGQGLQFLFEYFSETQRNKGNFPGRFSGRQFSNSRSEMNVSTLELGDSALYLCASSLEGTVFAGANVLTFGAGSRLTVL.